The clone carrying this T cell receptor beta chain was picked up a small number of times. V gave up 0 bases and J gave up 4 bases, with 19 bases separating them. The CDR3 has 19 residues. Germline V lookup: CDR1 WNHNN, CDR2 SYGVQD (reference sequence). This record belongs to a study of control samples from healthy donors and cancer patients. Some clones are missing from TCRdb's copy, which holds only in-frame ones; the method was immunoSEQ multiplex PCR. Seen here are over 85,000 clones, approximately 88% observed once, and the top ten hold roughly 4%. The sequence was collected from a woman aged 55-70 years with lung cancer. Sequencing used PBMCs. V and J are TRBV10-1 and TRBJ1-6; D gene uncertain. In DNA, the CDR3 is TGCGCCAGCAGTGAGTCGATTTGGCGGGATTCGGAGTATAATTCACCCCTCCACTTT. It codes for CASSESIWRDSEYNSPLHF.